Presented here are 9 T cell receptor beta chains from one specimen sequenced in a study of blood T cell repertoires in COVID-19. Only in-frame clones appear in the TCRdb table, and some are missing; sequencing was by immunoSEQ multiplex PCR. This table holds about 87,000 clones, approximately 71% found once. The sample was peripheral blood. These receptors all come from a woman between 50 and 59 years old with acute or convalescent COVID-19.

The CDR3 DNA reads as TGTGCCAGCAGTGAAGCGGGGATCACCGGGGGCACTGAAGCTTTCTTT. Translation gives CASSEAGITGGTEAFF. This sequence joins TRBV2 and TRBJ1-1, with a weak D call TRBD1 (5 bases). Between the trimmed V and J ends, which lost 0 bases and 4 bases, there was a span of 15 bases. Germline-derived CDR1 and CDR2 are SNHLY and FYNNEI. The CDR3 has 16 amino acids. Using reference TRBV2 and TRBJ1-1 for the parts outside the CDR3, the full variable domain is EPEVTQTPSHQVTQMGQEVILRCVPISNHLYFYWYRQILGQKVEFLVSFYNNEISEKSEIFDDQFSVERPDGSNFTLKIRSTKLEDSAMYFCASSEAGITGGTEAFFGQGTRLTVV.

This chain connects TRBV5-4 to TRBJ2-4; 9 bases align to TRBD1. This CDR3 region has 16 residues. The germline V gene has CDR1 SGHNT and CDR2 YYREEE (reference sequence). Unmatched junction bases numbered 10, after V lost 3 bases and J lost 6 bases. In nucleotides, the CDR3 is TGTGCCAGCAGCTCCACGGGCCGGGACAGGGCAAACATTCAGTACTTC. Protein: CASSSTGRDRANIQYF.

This chain links TRBV7-2 with TRBJ2-5; D possibly corresponds to TRBD2 (7 bases). Trimming pared 4 bases from V and 7 bases from J, leaving 19 bases between. This CDR3 contains 15 residues. The V gene's germline CDR1 is SGHTA and CDR2 FQGNSA. The CDR3 DNA reads TGTGCCAGCAGCTCCTCGGGGGGCCCCTCGGTGACCCAGTACTTC. Translation gives CASSSSGGPSVTQYF.

V is TRBV2 and J is TRBJ1-5; D is possibly TRBD1 (5 bases). Trimming pared 6 bases from V and 7 bases from J, leaving 13 bases between. The CDR3 contains 13 residues. Germline V gene data show CDR1 as SNHLY and CDR2 as FYNNEI. The CDR3 region is CASSGWGGQPQHF. The CDR3 nucleotides read TGTGCCAGCAGCGGGTGGGGGGGGCAGCCCCAGCATTTT.

This sequence joins TRBV10-3 and TRBJ1-6; D is possibly TRBD1 (6 bases). Per the germline V gene, CDR1 is ENHRY and CDR2 is SYGVKD. The ends were cut back, 5 bases at V and 6 bases at J, with 17 bases in the middle. The CDR3 is 16 amino acids. The chain's CDR3 is CAISPVGAAGNSPLHF. The CDR3 DNA sequence: TGTGCCATCAGTCCAGTGGGGGCCGCTGGTAATTCACCCCTCCACTTT.

About this clone: The sample carries other DNA sequences with the same CDR3. This sequence joins TRBV3-1 (or the pseudogene TRBV3-2) and TRBJ1-2, with 7 bases fitting TRBD1. Per the germline V gene, CDR1 is LGHDT and CDR2 is YNNKEL (reference sequence). The CDR3 contains 18 residues. Trimming removed 2 bases from V and 5 bases from J; junction bases left unmatched: 17. CDR3 bases: TGTGCCAGCAGCCAAAGAGGAGGGGGCTTCCCCTCGTTATATGGCTACACCTTC. Amino acid sequence: CASSQRGGGFPSLYGYTF.

This chain links TRBV5-4 with TRBJ1-2; D gene unclear. The CDR3 totals 14 residues. V shed 2 bases and J shed 0 bases, with 8 bases lying between them. Germline V gene lookup returns CDR1 SGHNT and CDR2 YYREEE (reference sequence). The CDR3, as DNA: TGTGCCAGCAGCTTTTCGGGGACTAACTATGGCTACACCTTC. Its translation is CASSFSGTNYGYTF. The full variable domain, rest sourced from reference TRBV5-4 and TRBJ1-2, is ETGVTQSPTHLIKTRGQQVTLRCSSQSGHNTVSWYQQALGQGPQFIFQYYREEENGRGNFPPRFSGLQFPNYSSELNVNALELDDSALYLCASSFSGTNYGYTFGSGTRLTVV.

A single count supports this clone. The CDR3 sequence: CASTVLDSNTEAFF. CDR3 DNA: TGTGCCAGTACCGTATTGGACAGTAACACTGAAGCTTTCTTT. The chain couples TRBV19 to TRBJ1-1; D is possibly TRBD1 (6 bases). V was trimmed by 7 bases and J by 2 bases, leaving 14 bases between them. The germline V gene encodes CDR1 LNHDA and CDR2 SQIVND (reference sequence). The CDR3 is 14 residues long.

This clone was counted a single time. This chain connects TRBV6-1 to TRBJ1-2; D is undetermined. Germline CDR1 is MNHNS and CDR2 is SASEGT. V was clipped by 2 bases and J by 2 bases, with 12 bases between them. This CDR3 has 15 residues. The CDR3 reads CASSELTVSNYGYTF. CDR3 sequence (DNA): TGTGCCAGCAGTGAACTTACAGTCAGCAACTATGGCTACACCTTC.